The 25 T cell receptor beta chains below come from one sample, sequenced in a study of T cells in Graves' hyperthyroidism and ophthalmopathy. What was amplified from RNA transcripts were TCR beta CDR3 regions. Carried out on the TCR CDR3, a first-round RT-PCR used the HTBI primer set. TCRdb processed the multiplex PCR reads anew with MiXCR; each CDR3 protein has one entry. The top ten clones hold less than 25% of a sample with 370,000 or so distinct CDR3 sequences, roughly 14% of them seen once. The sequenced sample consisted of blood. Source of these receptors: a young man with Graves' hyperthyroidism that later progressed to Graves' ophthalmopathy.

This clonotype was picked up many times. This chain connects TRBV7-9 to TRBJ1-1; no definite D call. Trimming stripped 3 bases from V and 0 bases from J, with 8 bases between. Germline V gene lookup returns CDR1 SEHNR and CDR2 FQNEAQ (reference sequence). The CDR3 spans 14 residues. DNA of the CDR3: TGTGCCAGCAGCTTTGGGAACATGAACACTGAAGCTTTCTTT. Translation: CASSFGNMNTEAFF.

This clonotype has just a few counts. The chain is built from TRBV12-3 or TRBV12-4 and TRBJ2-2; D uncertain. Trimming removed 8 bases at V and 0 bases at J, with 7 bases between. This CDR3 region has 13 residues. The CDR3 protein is CASRRTNTGELFF. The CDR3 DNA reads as TGTGCCAGCCGACGGACGAACACCGGGGAGCTGTTTTTT.

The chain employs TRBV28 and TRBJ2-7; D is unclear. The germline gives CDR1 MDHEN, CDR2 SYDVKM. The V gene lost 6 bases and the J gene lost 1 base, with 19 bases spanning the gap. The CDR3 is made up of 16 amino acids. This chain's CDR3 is CASSSVDPLPSYEQYF. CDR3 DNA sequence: TGTGCCAGCAGCTCCGTGGACCCGCTCCCTTCCTACGAGCAGTACTTC.

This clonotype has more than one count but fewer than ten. Here the CDR3 reads CATSRETGVYEQYF. The CDR3, as DNA: TGTGCCACCAGCAGGGAGACGGGGGTCTACGAGCAGTACTTC. V and J are TRBV15 and TRBJ2-7; a weak D match, TRBD2 (6 bases). The germline CDR1 and CDR2 sequences are LNHNV and YYDKDF (reference sequence). The CDR3 runs 14 residues. Trimming took 3 bases from V and 3 from J, leaving 12 bases between them.

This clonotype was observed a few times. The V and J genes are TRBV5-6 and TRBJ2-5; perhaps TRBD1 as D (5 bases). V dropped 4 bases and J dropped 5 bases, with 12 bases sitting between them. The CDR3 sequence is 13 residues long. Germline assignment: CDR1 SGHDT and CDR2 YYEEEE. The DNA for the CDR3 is TGTGCCAGCAGCCGACCCTGGGGCGAGACCCAGTACTTC. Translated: CASSRPWGETQYF.

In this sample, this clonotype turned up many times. The CDR3 protein is CASSRRLAGYQETQYF. The CDR3 nucleotides read TGTGCCAGCAGCCGAAGACTAGCGGGGTACCAAGAGACCCAGTACTTC. This sequence joins TRBV6-2 or TRBV6-3 and TRBJ2-5, with 11 bases fitting TRBD2. This CDR3 region has 16 residues. The V segment lost 6 bases and the J segment 0 bases; nucleotides outside the gene matches: 6. Germline values: CDR1 MNHEY, CDR2 SVGEGT.

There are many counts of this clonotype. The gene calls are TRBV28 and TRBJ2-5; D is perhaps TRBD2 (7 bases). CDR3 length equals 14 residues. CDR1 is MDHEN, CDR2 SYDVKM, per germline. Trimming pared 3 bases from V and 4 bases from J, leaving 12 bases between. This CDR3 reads CASSFGGAGETQYF. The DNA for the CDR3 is TGTGCCAGCAGTTTTGGGGGGGCCGGAGAGACCCAGTACTTC.

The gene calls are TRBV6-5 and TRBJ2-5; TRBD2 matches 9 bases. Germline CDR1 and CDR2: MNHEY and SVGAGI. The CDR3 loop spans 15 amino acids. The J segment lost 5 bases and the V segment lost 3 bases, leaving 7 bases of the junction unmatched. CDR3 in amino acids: CASSYGGGAWETQYF. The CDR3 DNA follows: TGTGCCAGCAGTTATGGCGGGGGGGCCTGGGAGACCCAGTACTTC.

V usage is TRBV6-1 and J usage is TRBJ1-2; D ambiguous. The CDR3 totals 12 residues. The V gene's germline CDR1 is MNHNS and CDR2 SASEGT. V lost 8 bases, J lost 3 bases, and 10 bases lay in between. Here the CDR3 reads CASAGPHYGYTF. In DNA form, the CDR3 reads TGTGCCAGCGCCGGGCCTCACTATGGCTACACCTTC.

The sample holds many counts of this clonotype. Here the CDR3 DNA reads TGCGCCAGCAGCGAGGGGCCGGGTGGGTCTTCTGGAAACACCATATATTTT. Residues: CASSEGPGGSSGNTIYF. The genes are TRBV5-1 and TRBJ1-3, with D possibly TRBD1 on 5 matching bases. The V end lost 4 bases, the J end lost 1 base, and 18 bases lay between the germline ends. The CDR3 loop spans 17 amino acids. Germline assignment: CDR1 SGHRS and CDR2 YFSETQ.

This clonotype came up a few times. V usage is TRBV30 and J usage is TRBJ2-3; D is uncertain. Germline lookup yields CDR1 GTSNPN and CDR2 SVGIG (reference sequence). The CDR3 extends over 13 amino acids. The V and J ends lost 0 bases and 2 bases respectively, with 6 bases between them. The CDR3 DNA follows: TGTGCCTGGAGTGTATTGGTCACAGATACGCAGTATTTT. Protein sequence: CAWSVLVTDTQYF. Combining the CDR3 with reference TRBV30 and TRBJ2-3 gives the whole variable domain SQTIHQWPATLVQPVGSPLSLECTVEGTSNPNLYWYRQAAGRGLQLLFYSVGIGQISSEVPQNLSASRPQDRQFILSSKKLLLSDSGFYLCAWSVLVTDTQYFGPGTRLTVL.

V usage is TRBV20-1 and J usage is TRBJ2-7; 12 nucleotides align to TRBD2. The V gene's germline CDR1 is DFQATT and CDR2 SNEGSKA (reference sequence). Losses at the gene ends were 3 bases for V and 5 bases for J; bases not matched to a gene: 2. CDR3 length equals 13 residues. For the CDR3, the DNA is TGCAGTGCTAGTAGACTAGCGGGGGACGAGCAGTACTTC. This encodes CSASRLAGDEQYF.

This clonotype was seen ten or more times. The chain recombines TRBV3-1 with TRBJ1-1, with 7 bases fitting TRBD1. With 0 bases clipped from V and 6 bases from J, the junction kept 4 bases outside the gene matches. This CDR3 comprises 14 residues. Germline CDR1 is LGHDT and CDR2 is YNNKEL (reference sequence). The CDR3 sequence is CASSQDDRVPEAFF. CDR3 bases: TGTGCCAGCAGCCAAGATGACAGGGTCCCTGAAGCTTTCTTT.

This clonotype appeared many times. CDR3 DNA sequence: TGTGCTAGTGGTTTCGGGGGGCCCGATGAGACCCAGTACTTC. Protein product: CASGFGGPDETQYF. V gene TRBV12-5 combines with J gene TRBJ2-5; TRBD2 might be the D (7 bases). CDR3 length: 14 amino acids. Trimming stripped 3 bases from V and 5 bases from J, with 13 bases between. Per germline, CDR1 LGHNT and CDR2 FRNRAP.

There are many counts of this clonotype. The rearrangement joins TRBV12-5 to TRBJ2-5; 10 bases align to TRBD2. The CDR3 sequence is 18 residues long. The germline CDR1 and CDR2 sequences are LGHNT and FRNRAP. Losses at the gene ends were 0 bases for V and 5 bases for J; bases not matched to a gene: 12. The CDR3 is CASGLVPLAGAPGETQYF. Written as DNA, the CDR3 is TGTGCTAGTGGTTTGGTACCCCTAGCGGGGGCTCCTGGGGAGACCCAGTACTTC.

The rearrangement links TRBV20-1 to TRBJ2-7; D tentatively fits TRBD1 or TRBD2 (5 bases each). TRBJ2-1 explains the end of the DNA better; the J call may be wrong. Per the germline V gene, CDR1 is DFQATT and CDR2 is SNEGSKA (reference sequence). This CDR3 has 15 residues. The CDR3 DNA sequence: TGCAGTGCTAGAGCCGGACCGGGACGGGTTTACGAGCAGTTCTTC. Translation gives CSARAGPGRVYEQFF.

CDR3 sequence: CASSGTGLAGYNEQFF. CDR3 in DNA: TGTGCCAGCAGCGGAACAGGGCTAGCGGGGTACAATGAGCAGTTCTTC. This chain joins TRBV7-9 and TRBJ2-1, with 9 nucleotides matching TRBD2. Germline values: CDR1 SEHNR, CDR2 FQNEAQ (reference sequence). The CDR3 sequence is 16 residues long. Trimming took 5 bases from V and 4 from J; bases not matched to a gene: 9. The full variable domain, in which reference TRBV7-9 and TRBJ2-1 provide the parts outside the CDR3, is DTGVSQNPRHKITKRGQNVTFRCDPISEHNRLYWYRQTLGQGPEFLTYFQNEAQLEKSRLLSDRFSAERPKGSFSTLEIQRTEQGDSAMYLCASSGTGLAGYNEQFFGPGTRLTVL.

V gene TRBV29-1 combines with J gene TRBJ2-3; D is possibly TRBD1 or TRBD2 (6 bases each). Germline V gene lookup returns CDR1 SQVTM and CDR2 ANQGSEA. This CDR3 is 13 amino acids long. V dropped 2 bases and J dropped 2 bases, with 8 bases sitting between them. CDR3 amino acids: CSVEWGATDTQYF. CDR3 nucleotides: TGCAGCGTTGAATGGGGGGCCACAGATACGCAGTATTTT.

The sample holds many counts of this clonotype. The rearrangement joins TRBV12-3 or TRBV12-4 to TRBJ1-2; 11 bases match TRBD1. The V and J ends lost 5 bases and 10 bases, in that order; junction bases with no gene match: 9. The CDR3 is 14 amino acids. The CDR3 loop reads CASSLRTGGAIYTF. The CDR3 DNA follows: TGTGCCAGCAGTCTACGGACAGGGGGCGCGATCTACACCTTC.

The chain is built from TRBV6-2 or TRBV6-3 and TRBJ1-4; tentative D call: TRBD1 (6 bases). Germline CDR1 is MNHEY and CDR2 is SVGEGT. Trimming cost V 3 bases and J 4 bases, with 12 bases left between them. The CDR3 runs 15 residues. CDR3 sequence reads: CASSYFGQSNEKLFF. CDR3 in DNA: TGTGCCAGCAGTTATTTCGGACAGAGTAATGAAAAACTGTTTTTT.

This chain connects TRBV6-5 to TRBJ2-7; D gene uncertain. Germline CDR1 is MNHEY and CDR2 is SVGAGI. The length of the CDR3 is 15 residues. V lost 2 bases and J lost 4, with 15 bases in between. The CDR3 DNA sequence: TGTGCCAGCAGTTACGTGGAAGCCCTCGGGTACGAGCAGTACTTC. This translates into CASSYVEALGYEQYF.

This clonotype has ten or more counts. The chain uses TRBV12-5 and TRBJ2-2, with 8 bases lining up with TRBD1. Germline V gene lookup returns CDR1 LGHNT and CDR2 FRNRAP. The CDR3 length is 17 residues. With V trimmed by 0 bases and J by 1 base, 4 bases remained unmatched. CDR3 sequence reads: CASGLVTGTGNTGELFF. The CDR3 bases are TGTGCTAGTGGTTTGGTTACCGGGACAGGGAACACCGGGGAGCTGTTTTTT.

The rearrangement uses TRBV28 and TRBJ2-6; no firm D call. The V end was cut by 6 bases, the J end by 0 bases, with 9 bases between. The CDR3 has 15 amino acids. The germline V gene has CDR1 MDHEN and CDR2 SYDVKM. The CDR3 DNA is TGTGCCAGCAGGGCAGGCAGCTCTGGGGCCAACGTCCTGACTTTC. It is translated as CASRAGSSGANVLTF.

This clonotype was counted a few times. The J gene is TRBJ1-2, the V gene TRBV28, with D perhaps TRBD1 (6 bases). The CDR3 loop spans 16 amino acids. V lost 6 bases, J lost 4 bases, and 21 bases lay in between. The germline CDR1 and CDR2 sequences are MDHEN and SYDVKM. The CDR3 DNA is TGTGCCAGCAGCCGGGGAACAGGGACTTTTAGCTATGGCTACACCTTC. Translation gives CASSRGTGTFSYGYTF.

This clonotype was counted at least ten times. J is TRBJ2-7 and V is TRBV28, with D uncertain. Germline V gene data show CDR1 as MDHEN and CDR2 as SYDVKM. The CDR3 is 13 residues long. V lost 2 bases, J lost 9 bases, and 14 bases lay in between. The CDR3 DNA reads TGTGCCAGCAGTTTACCCCCTACAGACCTGCAGTACTTC. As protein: CASSLPPTDLQYF.